Given below is one T cell receptor beta chain in context. Its cognate antigen is unknown. This specimen belongs to a study of cytomegalovirus exposure and HLA in healthy donors. The PCR had 60 Vbeta and 13 Jbeta primers. Using immunoSEQ multiplex PCR, the repertoire was profiled, and TCRdb retains in-frame clones only, with some absent. The table has over 150,000 clones, approximately 80% seen once. Findings and limits, study-wide: Based on reports, TCR beta sequences accurately predicted HLA-A and HLA-B alleles for most subjects. A later analysis reportedly found fewer N-insertions in an Asian-associated ancestry cluster than the roughly 670-donor mean. A later analysis linked a missense variant in DCLRE1C to the trimming of TCR beta V and J genes.

The clonotype was recovered from a woman between 50 and 59 years old in good health and CMV-seronegative. The sequenced sample consisted of PBMCs.

Written as DNA, the CDR3 is TGTGCCATCAGTGAGGGAGTGAACACTGAAGCTTTCTTT. Its protein is CAISEGVNTEAFF. The V call is TRBV10-3, the J call TRBJ1-1; D remains unclear. The germline V and J ends were trimmed by 2 bases and 0 bases, with 4 bases remaining between them. Germline CDR1 ENHRY, CDR2 SYGVKD. CDR3 size: 13 residues.